This T cell receptor (beta chain) was retrieved from a study of T cell responses to AZD1222 COVID-19 vaccine (dated by TCRdb to the early 2020s). Study-level background: TCR sequencing covered 233 trial participants: 200 to 220 given two doses of AZD1222 and about 26 given two doses of MenACWY control vaccine. Trial participants were enrolled by age into subgroups of 18-55, 56-69 and 70-plus years, and around 150, 28 and 57 TCR-sequenced participants, respectively, were included in these subgroups. General conclusions and limits of the study: Because no samples from the day 14 peak response were available, repertoires could be characterized only after the peak T cell response. Only a handful of AZD1222 recipients were SARS-CoV-2 seropositive at baseline, limiting conclusions about previously exposed vaccinees. The 56-69-year group was small, and its depth increase did not reach significance, likely because of low power. Most participants were white British and females outnumbered males, and the authors suggested that clonal diversity may have been underestimated. A significant rise in spike-specific TCR breadth and depth was observed after two AZD1222 doses relative to day 0 and relative to MenACWY recipients. The whole spike protein was spanned by vaccine-associated CD4 TCRs, and dominant responses were seen in regions 160-218 and 743-854. Reportedly, close to half of the unique spike-specific TCRs recognized epitopes lying outside the regions that are mutated in the B.1.351 and B.1.1.7 variants.

As concerns this clone: Which antigen it targets is not known. The sample holds no much larger clone one base away, and base qualities are not on file. Other nucleotide sequences from this sample produce the same CDR3.

CDR1 is given as LGHNA and CDR2 as YSLEER, both from the germline V gene. Its CDR3 holds 15 amino acids, cysteine through phenylalanine. CDR3 DNA only is kept here, 45 bases in frame from base 1. V is cut by 2 bases and J by 0 bases, and the space between the germline ends is 11 bases. The CDR3 regions of human TCRbeta chains were analyzed by immunosequencing. As for how the authors treated the data: TCRs in the repertoires were compared against a reference library of SARS-CoV-2-specific TCRs that had been generated with the MIRA antigen-specificity platform. Breadth was defined as the fraction of unique TCRs that were SARS-CoV-2-associated, and depth was defined as the fraction of total T cells that were SARS-CoV-2-associated. Using the MIRA data, each spike-specific TCR was mapped to the spike region that the TCR reacts to and placed in a CD4 or CD8 class. Log10-transformed breadth and depth values were compared by one-way ANOVA with Sidak's multiple comparisons tests. Here the immuneACCESS table is served through TCRdb, limited to in-frame sequences with V and J called. Missing clones are a known gap in these copies; in checked studies unresolved V genes cover under half, and the rest lacks a known reason. V and J calls plus clone size are reproduced from that table; the DNA served to infer D and trimming. This sample comprises 120,000 to 150,000 clones, more than 70% of them detected only once. The ten largest clones add up to under 2% of the sample.

The time point tag for this specimen amounts to: about 28 days (+/-7) after the second vaccine dose. Because spike-specific TCR depth and breadth did not differ between the two schedules, AZD1222 recipients who got a second dose at roughly 4 weeks were pooled with those who got a second dose at roughly 12 weeks. Samples from vaccinated people were obtained from the UK trials COV001 and COV002, which included a single-blind randomized controlled phase 2/3 trial of AZD1222 (ChAdOx1 nCoV-19) in healthy adults. Trial participant PBMC samples were collected at day 0 and day 28 after the second dose for TCRbeta chain sequencing.

Sequencing used peripheral blood, obtained 28 days after the second AZD1222 dose. The rearranged chain carries TRBV4-3 and TRBJ2-7; TRBD2 might be the D gene, on 5 matching bases. The sequence came from an adult who received the AZD1222 COVID-19 vaccine. The DNA sequence is TGCGCCAGCAGCCAATCCAGCGGAAGCTCCTACGAGCAGTACTTC. This codes for CASSQSSGSSYEQYF.